This TCR beta chain was obtained from a study of human T cells and chemical hapten exposure. Study at large: Diphenylcyclopropenone, dosed weekly to the scalp, was given to patients throughout the roughly 25-week study. Reading of the patch tests, which applied 0.01% DPC to the upper back, occurred at 6 days.

This clonotype was found a few times. Time point indicated: patch test 2, 6 weeks after DPC sensitization. Treatment given: therapeutic diphenylcyclopropenone sensitization with weekly scalp DPC. In TCRdb, the RACE reads were re-called with MiXCR into one record per CDR3 protein. This sample yields about 84,000 distinct CDR3 sequences, of which roughly a tenth are seen a single time; approximately 5% belongs to the top ten. The V and J ends lost 4 bases and 0 bases respectively, with 10 bases between them. CDR1 and CDR2 from the germline V gene are SEHNR and FQNEAQ (reference sequence). CDR3 size: 15 residues.

This specimen was whole blood, taken in connection with sensitization to the hapten diphenylcyclopropenone (DPC). This clonotype was sampled from a woman aged 45-59 years with alopecia areata. Some clones in this sample may be carry-over from other donors' samples. This chain uses TRBV7-9 with TRBJ1-3; a weak D match, TRBD1 (5 bases). The CDR3 region is CASSSTGTSGNTIYF. CDR3 bases: TGTGCCAGCAGCTCAACAGGCACCTCTGGAAACACCATATATTTT.